This is a list of T cell receptor beta chains from one sample in a study of spatial heterogeneity in lung cancer. Each CDR3 protein is one row after TCRdb ran MiXCR on the 5' RACE reads. The table records 25,000 or so distinct CDR3 sequences, 2.5% to 4% of them present only once. Material: PBMCs, obtained at surgery. These receptors were collected from a female donor with early-stage non-small cell lung cancer. CDR3s include the opening cysteine and the closing phenylalanine or tryptophan. Fields, in order: V gene, clone size, J gene, D gene, CDR3 length, CDR3 protein, CDR3 DNA. A D gene is named only where the DNA matches it firmly. Sizes are listed as once, few or many counts, or a class when the clone is expanded.

V gene: TRBV12-3/TRBV12-4; clone size: few; J gene: TRBJ1-3; D gene: TRBD1; CDR3 length: 17; CDR3 protein: CASSWGDRALPGNTIYF; CDR3 DNA: TGTGCCAGCAGTTGGGGAGACAGGGCCCTCCCTGGAAACACCATATATTTT
V gene: TRBV4-2; clone size: many; J gene: TRBJ2-3; D gene: .; CDR3 length: 13; CDR3 protein: CASSQVRGLAPYF; CDR3 DNA: TGTGCCAGCAGCCAAGTAAGGGGATTGGCACCGTATTTT
V gene: TRBV7-3; clone size: many; J gene: TRBJ2-2; D gene: TRBD2; CDR3 length: 19; CDR3 protein: CASSSYPGTSGPSTGELFF; CDR3 DNA: TGTGCCAGCAGCTCCTACCCCGGGACTAGCGGGCCGAGCACCGGGGAGCTGTTTTTT
V gene: TRBV20-1; clone size: many; J gene: TRBJ1-5; D gene: .; CDR3 length: 15; CDR3 protein: CSARETEDSNQPQHF; CDR3 DNA: TGCAGTGCTAGAGAAACAGAAGACAGCAATCAGCCCCAGCATTTT
V gene: TRBV24-1; clone size: many; J gene: TRBJ1-1; D gene: .; CDR3 length: 13; CDR3 protein: CATMGQLNTEAFF; CDR3 DNA: TGTGCCACCATGGGCCAGTTGAACACTGAAGCTTTCTTT
V gene: TRBV7-3; clone size: many; J gene: TRBJ1-2; D gene: .; CDR3 length: 14; CDR3 protein: CASSLTPADYGYTF; CDR3 DNA: TGTGCCAGCAGCTTAACGCCGGCAGACTATGGCTACACCTTC
V gene: TRBV29-1; clone size: many; J gene: TRBJ1-2; D gene: .; CDR3 length: 14; CDR3 protein: CSVEEEEENYGYTF; CDR3 DNA: TGCAGCGTTGAAGAGGAGGAGGAGAACTATGGCTACACCTTC
V gene: TRBV30; clone size: many; J gene: TRBJ2-2; D gene: .; CDR3 length: 13; CDR3 protein: CAWSNSGSGELFF; CDR3 DNA: TGTGCCTGGTCTAATAGTGGTAGCGGGGAGCTGTTTTTT
V gene: TRBV6-6; clone size: many; J gene: TRBJ1-3; D gene: .; CDR3 length: 12; CDR3 protein: CASRRSGNTIYF; CDR3 DNA: TGTGCCAGCAGACGATCCGGAAACACCATATATTTT
V gene: TRBV10-3; clone size: many; J gene: TRBJ2-2; D gene: TRBD2; CDR3 length: 14; CDR3 protein: CAIRLSGNGGELFF; CDR3 DNA: TGTGCCATCAGACTTAGCGGGAACGGCGGGGAGCTGTTTTTT
V gene: TRBV7-9; clone size: many; J gene: TRBJ2-1; D gene: .; CDR3 length: 15; CDR3 protein: CATKTGNGRGLEQFF; CDR3 DNA: TGTGCCACCAAAACCGGTAACGGGAGAGGACTTGAGCAGTTCTTC
V gene: TRBV7-2; clone size: many; J gene: TRBJ2-7; D gene: TRBD2; CDR3 length: 17; CDR3 protein: CASSPGLTSGRNGEQYF; CDR3 DNA: TGTGCCAGCAGCCCGGGGCTTACTAGCGGGAGAAATGGAGAGCAGTACTTC
V gene: TRBV5-1; clone size: few; J gene: TRBJ2-5; D gene: TRBD2; CDR3 length: 15; CDR3 protein: CASSVTFGRIETQYF; CDR3 DNA: TGCGCCAGCAGCGTTACTTTCGGGAGGATTGAGACCCAGTACTTC
V gene: TRBV20-1; clone size: many; J gene: TRBJ2-5; D gene: TRBD2; CDR3 length: 13; CDR3 protein: CSALTRGRETQYF; CDR3 DNA: TGCAGTGCTTTAACGCGCGGGAGGGAGACCCAGTACTTC
V gene: TRBV5-1; clone size: medium-sized; J gene: TRBJ2-3; D gene: TRBD1; CDR3 length: 14; CDR3 protein: CASSFGQDTDTQYF; CDR3 DNA: TGCGCCAGCAGCTTCGGACAGGATACAGATACGCAGTATTTT
V gene: TRBV30; clone size: many; J gene: TRBJ2-1; D gene: .; CDR3 length: 14; CDR3 protein: CAWRGRRSYNEQFF; CDR3 DNA: TGTGCCTGGAGAGGACGCCGCTCCTACAATGAGCAGTTCTTC
V gene: TRBV9; clone size: many; J gene: TRBJ2-1; D gene: .; CDR3 length: 15; CDR3 protein: CASSVDGGTDNEQFF; CDR3 DNA: TGTGCCAGCAGCGTAGATGGGGGTACCGACAATGAGCAGTTCTTC
V gene: TRBV11-2; clone size: many; J gene: TRBJ2-5; D gene: TRBD1; CDR3 length: 14; CDR3 protein: CASTILGQQETQYF; CDR3 DNA: TGTGCCAGCACCATACTGGGACAGCAAGAGACCCAGTACTTC
V gene: TRBV6-5; clone size: many; J gene: TRBJ2-3; D gene: TRBD1; CDR3 length: 14; CDR3 protein: CASRQGAFTDTQYF; CDR3 DNA: TGTGCCAGCCGACAGGGGGCCTTCACAGATACGCAGTATTTT
V gene: TRBV6-4; clone size: many; J gene: TRBJ2-3; D gene: .; CDR3 length: 13; CDR3 protein: CASSDSRGHTQYF; CDR3 DNA: TGTGCCAGCAGTGACTCGAGAGGGCATACGCAGTATTTT
V gene: TRBV20-1; clone size: many; J gene: TRBJ1-5; D gene: .; CDR3 length: 15; CDR3 protein: CSARGTEAVAEPQHF; CDR3 DNA: TGCAGTGCTAGAGGGACAGAAGCGGTAGCGGAGCCCCAGCATTTT
V gene: TRBV9; clone size: many; J gene: TRBJ2-5; D gene: .; CDR3 length: 14; CDR3 protein: CASSVATGQETQYF; CDR3 DNA: TGTGCCAGCAGCGTAGCTACGGGTCAAGAGACCCAGTACTTC
V gene: TRBV28; clone size: many; J gene: TRBJ2-7; D gene: .; CDR3 length: 16; CDR3 protein: CASSLPLDTSSYEQYF; CDR3 DNA: TGTGCCAGCAGTCTCCCATTGGACACGAGCTCCTACGAGCAGTACTTC
V gene: TRBV3-1; clone size: many; J gene: TRBJ2-3; D gene: .; CDR3 length: 12; CDR3 protein: CASSQVPDTQYF; CDR3 DNA: TGTGCCAGCAGCCAGGTTCCGGATACGCAGTATTTT
V gene: TRBV13; clone size: few; J gene: TRBJ2-1; D gene: .; CDR3 length: 12; CDR3 protein: CASSLLRDEQFF; CDR3 DNA: TGTGCCAGCAGCTTGCTAAGGGATGAGCAGTTCTTC
V gene: TRBV3-1; clone size: many; J gene: TRBJ2-1; D gene: .; CDR3 length: 16; CDR3 protein: CASSHLGRGTYNEQFF; CDR3 DNA: TGTGCCAGCAGCCATTTGGGCAGGGGAACCTACAATGAGCAGTTCTTC
V gene: TRBV27; clone size: few; J gene: TRBJ2-1; D gene: TRBD2; CDR3 length: 16; CDR3 protein: CASVAASGRVFNEQFF; CDR3 DNA: TGTGCCAGCGTTGCGGCTAGCGGGAGGGTTTTCAATGAGCAGTTCTTC
V gene: TRBV25-1; clone size: many; J gene: TRBJ2-3; D gene: TRBD2; CDR3 length: 14; CDR3 protein: CASSRAGAEDTQYF; CDR3 DNA: TGTGCCAGCAGTCGTGCGGGAGCAGAAGATACGCAGTATTTT
V gene: TRBV20-1; clone size: few; J gene: TRBJ2-3; D gene: .; CDR3 length: 13; CDR3 protein: CSALRVPPDTQYF; CDR3 DNA: TGCAGTGCTCTCAGGGTTCCCCCAGATACGCAGTATTTT
V gene: TRBV12-5; clone size: few; J gene: TRBJ2-2; D gene: .; CDR3 length: 16; CDR3 protein: CASGLGQKANTGELFF; CDR3 DNA: TGTGCTAGTGGTTTGGGGCAGAAAGCGAACACCGGGGAGCTGTTTTTT